Below, 15 T cell receptor beta chains from the same sample are listed, as sequenced in a study of T cells after yellow fever vaccination. TCRdb independently ran MiXCR on the 5' RACE reads; one entry per CDR3 protein. The sample lists 300,000 to 450,000 distinct CDR3 sequences; about 7.8% were seen once. The source material was PBMCs, sampled roughly 46 days after the first yellow fever vaccination. The source of these receptors is a man younger than 30 who received the YFV17D yellow fever vaccine.

This clonotype was counted a few times. The CDR3 DNA reads as TGTGCCAGCATTGGTGGAAACACCATATATTTT. Its protein product is CASIGGNTIYF. The chain recombines TRBV5-6 with TRBJ1-3; D uncertain. The V and J ends lost 6 bases and 3 bases respectively, with 4 bases between them. Germline loops: CDR1 SGHDT, CDR2 YYEEEE. This CDR3 has 11 residues.

This rearrangement joins TRBV11-1 to TRBJ2-2; TRBD1 agrees at 11 bases. J was trimmed by 7 bases and V by 5 bases; bases with no gene match: 6. CDR1 is SGHAT and CDR2 is FQDESV in the germline V gene (reference sequence). The CDR3 covers 15 residues. In DNA form, the CDR3 reads TGTGCCAGCAGCCGGACAGGGGGCTTGGGCGGGGAGCTGTTTTTT. This encodes CASSRTGGLGGELFF.

This clonotype showed up many times. The V gene is TRBV7-2, the J gene TRBJ2-2, with unresolved D. Between the trimmed V and J ends, which lost 4 bases and 2 bases, there was a span of 5 bases. From germline, CDR1 is SGHTA and CDR2 FQGNSA. The CDR3 covers 13 residues. CDR3 in amino acids: CASSSANTGELFF. As DNA, the CDR3 is TGTGCCAGCAGCTCCGCTAACACCGGGGAGCTGTTTTTT.

This clonotype occurred a few times. The CDR3 reads CSASSRASYEQYF. In DNA form, the CDR3 reads TGCAGTGCTAGTTCCCGAGCCAGCTACGAGCAGTACTTC. The V call is TRBV20-1, the J call TRBJ2-7; no clear D. The CDR3 loop spans 13 amino acids. Germline-derived CDR1 and CDR2 are DFQATT and SNEGSKA (reference sequence). The germline V and J ends were trimmed by 3 bases and 3 bases, with 12 bases remaining between them.

This clonotype was seen a handful of times. The chain carries TRBV20-1 and TRBJ1-6; tentative D call: TRBD1 (5 bases). V lost 1 base and J 9 bases, leaving 16 bases between the germline ends. Germline assignment: CDR1 DFQATT and CDR2 SNEGSKA (reference sequence). CDR3 length: 15 amino acids. CDR3 bases: TGCAGTGCTAGAGTGGGCAGGGTGGCCTTTTCACCCCTCCACTTT. Translated: CSARVGRVAFSPLHF.

The chain couples TRBV7-3 to TRBJ1-1, with a weak D call TRBD1 (5 bases). Trimming took off 5 bases at V and 3 bases at J, with 13 bases between the two ends. This CDR3 region has 14 residues. CDR1 SGHTA and CDR2 FQGTGA come from the germline V gene. CDR3 DNA sequence: TGTGCCAGCAGCCCCGGGACCGGGGACACTGAAGCTTTCTTT. Its protein product is CASSPGTGDTEAFF. The full variable domain, rest sourced from reference TRBV7-3 and TRBJ1-1, is GAGVSQTPSNKVTEKGKYVELRCDPISGHTALYWYRQSLGQGPEFLIYFQGTGAADDSGLPNDRFFAVRPEGSVSTLKIQRTERGDSAVYLCASSPGTGDTEAFFGQGTRLTVV.

This clonotype was counted a few times. The V gene is TRBV29-1, the J gene TRBJ2-1; tentatively, D is TRBD2 (5 bases). Trimming removed 4 bases at V and 4 bases at J, with 11 bases between. There are 13 residues in the CDR3. Germline CDR1 is SQVTM and CDR2 is ANQGSEA. The CDR3 is CSVAGVGYNEQFF. The CDR3 DNA sequence: TGCAGCGTTGCCGGGGTAGGGTACAATGAGCAGTTCTTC.

This chain joins TRBV2 and TRBJ2-1; D is ambiguous. The germline V and J ends were trimmed by 3 bases and 0 bases, with 6 bases remaining between them. The germline V gene has CDR1 SNHLY and CDR2 FYNNEI. The CDR3 length is 14 residues. In DNA form, the CDR3 reads TGTGCCAGCAGTGAGGGAAGCTCCTACAATGAGCAGTTCTTC. Translated, it gives CASSEGSSYNEQFF.

The rearrangement links TRBV5-1 to TRBJ2-2; TRBD1 aligns across 7 bases. CDR1 is SGHRS and CDR2 is YFSETQ in the germline V gene. The CDR3 sequence is 14 residues long. The J segment lost 6 bases and the V segment lost 5 bases, leaving 7 bases of the junction unmatched. In nucleotides, the CDR3 is TGCGCCAGCAGGGATACGACAGGGCCCGGGGAGCTGTTTTTT. It translates to CASRDTTGPGELFF.

V and J are TRBV11-2 and TRBJ2-1, with D perhaps TRBD1 or TRBD2 (6 bases each). CDR1 and CDR2 (germline): SGHAT, FQNNGV. This CDR3 has 18 residues. Deletions cut 5 bases from V and 0 bases from J, with 20 bases between. This CDR3 is CASSLGGLAGSSYNEQFF. CDR3 DNA: TGTGCCAGCAGCCTAGGGGGGTTGGCGGGAAGCTCCTACAATGAGCAGTTCTTC.

The table lists this clonotype with many counts. The chain is built from TRBV7-2 and TRBJ2-5; no clear D. Per the germline V gene, CDR1 is SGHTA and CDR2 is FQGNSA. V lost 2 bases, J lost 1 base, and 2 bases lay in between. The CDR3 has 12 amino acids. The CDR3 spells CASSLIQETQYF. DNA for the CDR3: TGTGCCAGCAGCTTAATCCAAGAGACCCAGTACTTC.

In its sample, this clonotype was seen a few times. The genes are TRBV5-1 and TRBJ2-4; D possibly uses TRBD1 or TRBD2 (5 bases each). The CDR3 has 14 amino acids. Germline CDR1 is SGHRS and CDR2 is YFSETQ. Deletions cut 2 bases from V and 5 bases from J, with 11 bases between. The CDR3 region is CASSLSGPQNIQYF. Here the CDR3 DNA reads TGCGCCAGCAGCTTATCGGGGCCTCAAAACATTCAGTACTTC.

This clonotype has more than one count but fewer than ten. The chain joins TRBV29-1 to TRBJ2-5; D possibly uses TRBD1 or TRBD2 (5 bases each). There are 13 residues in the CDR3. V was shortened by 8 bases and J by 7 bases, with 20 bases between the two germline ends. Germline lookup yields CDR1 SQVTM and CDR2 ANQGSEA. Written as DNA, the CDR3 is TGCAGCCCGGGTGGGGGAGCTAGGGGGACCCAGTACTTC. Its translation is CSPGGGARGTQYF.

V and J are TRBV6-1 and TRBJ2-1; 8 bases match TRBD2. V lost 7 bases to trimming and J lost 8 bases; unmatched junction nucleotides: 7. This CDR3 is 13 amino acids long. Per germline, CDR1 MNHNS and CDR2 SASEGT. The CDR3 nucleotides are TGTGCCAGCACCCGGGGGGGCTCAGATGAGCAGTTCTTC. This translates into CASTRGGSDEQFF.

This clonotype was counted at least ten times. The CDR3 nucleotides are TGTGCCAGCAGTGCGGGGGGTGGCTATGGCTACACCTTC. This encodes CASSAGGGYGYTF. The rearrangement joins TRBV2 to TRBJ1-2; possibly TRBD1 for D (5 bases). CDR3 length: 13 amino acids. V lost 4 bases to trimming and J lost 4 bases, with 10 bases between them. The germline V gene encodes CDR1 SNHLY and CDR2 FYNNEI.